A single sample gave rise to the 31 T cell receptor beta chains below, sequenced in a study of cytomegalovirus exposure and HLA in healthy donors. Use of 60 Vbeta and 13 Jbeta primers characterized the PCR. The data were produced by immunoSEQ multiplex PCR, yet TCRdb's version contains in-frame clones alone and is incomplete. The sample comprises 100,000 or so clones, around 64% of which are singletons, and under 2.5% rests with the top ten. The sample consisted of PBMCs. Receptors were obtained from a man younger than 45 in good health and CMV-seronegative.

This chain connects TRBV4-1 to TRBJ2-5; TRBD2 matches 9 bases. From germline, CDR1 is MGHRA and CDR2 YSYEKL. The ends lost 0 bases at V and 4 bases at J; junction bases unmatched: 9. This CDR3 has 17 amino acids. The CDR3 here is CASSQDISGGVLETQYF. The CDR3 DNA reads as TGCGCCAGCAGCCAAGATATTAGCGGGGGAGTATTAGAGACCCAGTACTTC.

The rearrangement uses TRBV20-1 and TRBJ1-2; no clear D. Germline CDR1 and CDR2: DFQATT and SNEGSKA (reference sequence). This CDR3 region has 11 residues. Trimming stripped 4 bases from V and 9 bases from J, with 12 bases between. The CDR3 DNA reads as TGCAGTGCTACGAACAGCAGAAGCTACACCTTC. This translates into CSATNSRSYTF.

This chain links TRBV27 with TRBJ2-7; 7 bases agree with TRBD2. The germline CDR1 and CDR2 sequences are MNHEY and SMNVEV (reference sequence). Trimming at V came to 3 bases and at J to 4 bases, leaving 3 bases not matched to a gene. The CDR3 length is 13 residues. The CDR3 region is CASSFGREYEQYF. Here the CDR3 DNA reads TGTGCCAGCAGTTTTGGGAGGGAATACGAGCAGTACTTC.

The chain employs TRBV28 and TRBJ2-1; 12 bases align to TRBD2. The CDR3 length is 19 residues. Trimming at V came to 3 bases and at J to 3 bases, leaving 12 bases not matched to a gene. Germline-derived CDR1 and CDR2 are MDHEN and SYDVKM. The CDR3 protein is CASSFRRLAGVLLYNEQFF. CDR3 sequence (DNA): TGTGCCAGCAGTTTCCGTCGACTAGCGGGAGTCCTACTCTACAATGAGCAGTTCTTC.

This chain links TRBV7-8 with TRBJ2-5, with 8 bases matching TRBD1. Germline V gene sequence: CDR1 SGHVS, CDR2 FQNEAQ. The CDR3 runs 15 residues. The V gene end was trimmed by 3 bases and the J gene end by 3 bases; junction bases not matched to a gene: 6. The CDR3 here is CASSLPGTGEETQYF. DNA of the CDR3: TGTGCCAGCAGCTTGCCCGGGACAGGTGAAGAGACCCAGTACTTC.

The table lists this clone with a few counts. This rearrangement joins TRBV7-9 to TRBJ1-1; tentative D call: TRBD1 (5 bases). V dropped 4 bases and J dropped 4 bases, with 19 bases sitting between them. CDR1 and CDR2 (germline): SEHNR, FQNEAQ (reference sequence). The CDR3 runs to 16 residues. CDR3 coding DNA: TGTGCCAGCAGCTCTTCCGACAGTCCTCTGAGCACTGAAGCTTTCTTT. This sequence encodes CASSSSDSPLSTEAFF.

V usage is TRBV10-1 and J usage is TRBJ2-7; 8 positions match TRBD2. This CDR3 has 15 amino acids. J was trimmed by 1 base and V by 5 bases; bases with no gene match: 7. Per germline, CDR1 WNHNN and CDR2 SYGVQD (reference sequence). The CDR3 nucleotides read TGCGCCAGCAGTCGGGGGGGAAGCCTATCCTACGAGCAGTACTTC. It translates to CASSRGGSLSYEQYF.

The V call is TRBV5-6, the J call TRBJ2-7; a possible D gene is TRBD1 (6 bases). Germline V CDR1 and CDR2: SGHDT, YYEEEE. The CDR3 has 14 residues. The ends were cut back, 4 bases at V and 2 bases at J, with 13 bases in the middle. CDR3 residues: CASSKLQGAYEQYF. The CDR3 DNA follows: TGTGCCAGCAGCAAATTACAGGGTGCCTACGAGCAGTACTTC.

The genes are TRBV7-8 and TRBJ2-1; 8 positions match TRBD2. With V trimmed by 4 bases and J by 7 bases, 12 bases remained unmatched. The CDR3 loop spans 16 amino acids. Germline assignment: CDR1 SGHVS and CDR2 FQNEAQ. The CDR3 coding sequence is TGTGCCAGCAGCTCCAATCTACTAGCGGCGGTGAATGAGCAGTTCTTC. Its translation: CASSSNLLAAVNEQFF.

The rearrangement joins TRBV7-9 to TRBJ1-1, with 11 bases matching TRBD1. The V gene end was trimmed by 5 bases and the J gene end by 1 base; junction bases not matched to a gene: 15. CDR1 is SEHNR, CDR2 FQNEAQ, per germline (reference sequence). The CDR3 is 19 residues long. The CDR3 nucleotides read TGTGCCAGCAGCCCCCATGGCCCGGGACAGGGGGAGAAGAACACTGAAGCTTTCTTT. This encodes CASSPHGPGQGEKNTEAFF.

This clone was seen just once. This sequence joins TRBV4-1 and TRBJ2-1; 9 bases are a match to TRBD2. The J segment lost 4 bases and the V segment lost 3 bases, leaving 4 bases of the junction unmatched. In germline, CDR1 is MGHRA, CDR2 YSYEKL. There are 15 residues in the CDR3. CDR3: CASSQTSGPYNEQFF. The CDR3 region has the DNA TGCGCCAGCAGCCAGACTAGCGGCCCGTACAATGAGCAGTTCTTC.

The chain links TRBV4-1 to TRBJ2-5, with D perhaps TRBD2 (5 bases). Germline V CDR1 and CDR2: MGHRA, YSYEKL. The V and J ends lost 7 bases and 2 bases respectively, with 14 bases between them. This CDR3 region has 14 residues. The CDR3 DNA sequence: TGCGCCAGCACCCTGGGAGAGTCTCAAGAGACCCAGTACTTC. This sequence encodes CASTLGESQETQYF.

CDR3 DNA: TGTGCCAGCAGCTGGGGGGGCGCGATGGGTGGCTACACCTTC. This gives the protein CASSWGGAMGGYTF. The rearrangement uses TRBV7-6 and TRBJ1-2, with D tentatively TRBD1 (6 bases). V was cut by 4 bases and J by 7 bases, with 16 bases left in between. The germline V gene has CDR1 SGHVS and CDR2 FNYEAQ. The length of the CDR3 is 14 residues. Drawing the rest from reference TRBV7-6 and TRBJ1-2, the complete variable domain is GAGVSQSPRYKVTKRGQDVALRCDPISGHVSLYWYRQALGQGPEFLTYFNYEAQQDKSGLPNDRFSAERPEGSISTLTIQRTEQRDSAMYRCASSWGGAMGGYTFGSGTRLTVV.

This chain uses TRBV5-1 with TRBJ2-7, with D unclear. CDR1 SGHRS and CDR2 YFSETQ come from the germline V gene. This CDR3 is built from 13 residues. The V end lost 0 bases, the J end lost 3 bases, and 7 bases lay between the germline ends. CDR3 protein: CASSLGLNYEQYF. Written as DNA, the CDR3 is TGCGCCAGCAGCTTGGGACTCAACTACGAGCAGTACTTC.

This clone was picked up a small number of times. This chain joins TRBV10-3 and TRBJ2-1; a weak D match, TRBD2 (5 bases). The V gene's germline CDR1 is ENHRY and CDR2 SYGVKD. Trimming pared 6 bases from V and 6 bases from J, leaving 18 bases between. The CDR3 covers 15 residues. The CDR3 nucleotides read TGTGCCATCAGGGCCGGTATAGAGGAGGTCAATGAGCAGTTCTTC. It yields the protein CAIRAGIEEVNEQFF.

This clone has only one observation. The chain's CDR3 is CASSPLGGNPTDTQYF. In DNA, the CDR3 is TGTGCCAGCAGCCCCCTCGGGGGAAATCCCACAGATACGCAGTATTTT. The chain is built from TRBV4-2 and TRBJ2-3; TRBD2 is a possible D gene (6 bases). The germline V gene encodes CDR1 LGHNA and CDR2 YNFKEQ. The CDR3 sequence is 16 residues long. V lost 4 bases and J lost 2, with 16 bases in between.

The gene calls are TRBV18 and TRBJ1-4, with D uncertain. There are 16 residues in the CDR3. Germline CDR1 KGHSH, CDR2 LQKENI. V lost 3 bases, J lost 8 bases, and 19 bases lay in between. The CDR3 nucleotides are TGTGCCAGCTCACCTACCAACGGCCGGGTAGAAGAAAAACTGTTTTTT. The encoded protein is CASSPTNGRVEEKLFF.

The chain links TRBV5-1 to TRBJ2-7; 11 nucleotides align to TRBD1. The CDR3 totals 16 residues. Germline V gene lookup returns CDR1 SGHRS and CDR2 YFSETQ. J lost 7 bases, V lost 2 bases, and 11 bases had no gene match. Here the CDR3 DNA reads TGCGCCAGCAGCTTAGGTTTCGGACAGGGGGCATATGAGCAGTACTTC. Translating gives CASSLGFGQGAYEQYF.

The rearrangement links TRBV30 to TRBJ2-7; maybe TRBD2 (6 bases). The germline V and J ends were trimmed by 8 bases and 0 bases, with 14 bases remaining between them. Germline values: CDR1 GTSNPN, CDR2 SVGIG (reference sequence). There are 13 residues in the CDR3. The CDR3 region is CAVSRDFSYEQYF. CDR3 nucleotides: TGTGCCGTAAGCCGGGACTTCTCCTACGAGCAGTACTTC.

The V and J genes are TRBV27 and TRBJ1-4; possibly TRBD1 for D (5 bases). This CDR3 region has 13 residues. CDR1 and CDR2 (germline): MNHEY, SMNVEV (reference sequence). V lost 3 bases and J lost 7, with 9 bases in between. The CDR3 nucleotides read TGTGCCAGCAGTTTCGGTAGGGGTGAAAAACTGTTTTTT. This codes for CASSFGRGEKLFF.

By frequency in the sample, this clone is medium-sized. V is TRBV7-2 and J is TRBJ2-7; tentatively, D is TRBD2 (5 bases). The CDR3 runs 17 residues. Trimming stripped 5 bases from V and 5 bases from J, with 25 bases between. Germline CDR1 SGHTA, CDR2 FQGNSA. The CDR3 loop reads CASSVSGLALGVHEQYF. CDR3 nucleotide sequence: TGTGCCAGCAGCGTATCGGGATTGGCATTAGGAGTCCACGAGCAGTACTTC.

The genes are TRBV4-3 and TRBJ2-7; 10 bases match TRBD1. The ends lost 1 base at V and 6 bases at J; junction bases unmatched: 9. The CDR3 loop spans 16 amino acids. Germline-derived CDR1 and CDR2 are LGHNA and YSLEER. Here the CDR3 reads CASSQATDRGKGEQYF. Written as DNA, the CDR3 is TGCGCCAGCAGCCAAGCTACGGACAGGGGGAAGGGCGAGCAGTACTTC.

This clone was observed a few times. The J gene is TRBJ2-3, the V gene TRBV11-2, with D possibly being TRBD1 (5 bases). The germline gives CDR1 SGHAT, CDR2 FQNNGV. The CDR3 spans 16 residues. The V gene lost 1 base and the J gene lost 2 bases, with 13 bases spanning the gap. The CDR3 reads CASSLVQTVHTDTQYF. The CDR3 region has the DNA TGTGCCAGCAGCTTAGTACAGACAGTTCACACAGATACGCAGTATTTT.

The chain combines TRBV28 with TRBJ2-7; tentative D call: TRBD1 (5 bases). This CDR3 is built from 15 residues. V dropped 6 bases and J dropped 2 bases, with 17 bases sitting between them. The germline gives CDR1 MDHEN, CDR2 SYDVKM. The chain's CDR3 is CASRSPTEATYEQYF. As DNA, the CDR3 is TGTGCCAGCAGGTCGCCGACAGAGGCGACCTACGAGCAGTACTTC.

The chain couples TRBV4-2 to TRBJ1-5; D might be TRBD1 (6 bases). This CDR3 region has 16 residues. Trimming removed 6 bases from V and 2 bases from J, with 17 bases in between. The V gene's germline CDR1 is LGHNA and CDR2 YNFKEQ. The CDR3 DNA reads TGTGCCAGCAGTCCTCAAGGGGGAACGGGCAATCAGCCCCAGCATTTT. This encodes CASSPQGGTGNQPQHF.

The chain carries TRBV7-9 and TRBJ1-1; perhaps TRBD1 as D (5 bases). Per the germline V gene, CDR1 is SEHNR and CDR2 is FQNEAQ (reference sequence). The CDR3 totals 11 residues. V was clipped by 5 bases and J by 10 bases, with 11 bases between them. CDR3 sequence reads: CASSPLGGAFF. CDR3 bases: TGTGCCAGCAGCCCCTTGGGGGGAGCTTTCTTT.

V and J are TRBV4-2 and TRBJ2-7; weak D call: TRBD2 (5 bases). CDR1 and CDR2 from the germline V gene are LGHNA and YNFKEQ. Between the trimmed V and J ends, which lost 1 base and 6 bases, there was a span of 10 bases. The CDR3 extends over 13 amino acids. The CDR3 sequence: CASSQGGRPEQYF. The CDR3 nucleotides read TGTGCCAGCAGCCAAGGAGGGAGACCCGAGCAGTACTTC.

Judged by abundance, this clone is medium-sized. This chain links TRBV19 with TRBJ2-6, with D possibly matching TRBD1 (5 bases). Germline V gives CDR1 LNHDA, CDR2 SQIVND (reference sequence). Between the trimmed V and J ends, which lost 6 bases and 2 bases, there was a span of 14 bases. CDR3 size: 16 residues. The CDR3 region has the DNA TGTGCCAGTAGCGTCTCCAGGGTCCCTGGGGCCAACGTCCTGACTTTC. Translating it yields CASSVSRVPGANVLTF.

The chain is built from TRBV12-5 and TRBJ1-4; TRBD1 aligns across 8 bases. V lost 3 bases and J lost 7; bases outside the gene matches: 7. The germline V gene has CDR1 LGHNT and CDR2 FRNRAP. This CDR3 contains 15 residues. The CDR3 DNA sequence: TGTGCTAGTGGTTTTATTACAGGGGGAACTGAAAAACTGTTTTTT. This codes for CASGFITGGTEKLFF.

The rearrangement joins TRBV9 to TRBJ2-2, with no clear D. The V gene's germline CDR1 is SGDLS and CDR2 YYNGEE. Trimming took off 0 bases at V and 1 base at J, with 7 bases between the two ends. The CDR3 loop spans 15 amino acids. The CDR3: CASSVAAVNTGELFF. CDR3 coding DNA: TGTGCCAGCAGCGTAGCCGCAGTGAACACCGGGGAGCTGTTTTTT.

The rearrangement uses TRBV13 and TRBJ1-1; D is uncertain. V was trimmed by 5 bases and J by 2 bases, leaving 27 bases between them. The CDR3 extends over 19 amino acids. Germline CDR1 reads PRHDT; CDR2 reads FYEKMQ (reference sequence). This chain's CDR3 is CASSGRRGTNLLGNTEAFF. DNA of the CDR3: TGTGCCAGCAGCGGACGACGGGGAACTAACCTCCTGGGAAACACTGAAGCTTTCTTT.